These 4 T cell receptor beta chains were sequenced from one sample in a study of blood T cell repertoires in COVID-19. Only in-frame clones appear in the TCRdb table, and some are missing; sequencing was by immunoSEQ multiplex PCR. Here the sample spans approximately 360,000 clones, under 85% being singletons. Sequenced: PBMCs or T cells enriched from blood (not recorded which). The origin of the receptors is a woman in her 50s who had recovered from COVID-19.

CDR3 DNA: TGCGCCAGCAGCCAAGAGGGCACAGGGTTTCAGCCCCAGCATTTT. It codes for CASSQEGTGFQPQHF. V gene TRBV4-1 combines with J gene TRBJ1-5, with D maybe TRBD1 (6 bases). Germline lookup yields CDR1 MGHRA and CDR2 YSYEKL. Trimming shortened V by 0 bases and J by 6 bases, and 12 bases separated the two germline ends. This CDR3 contains 15 residues.

With respect to this clone: One end of the junction is discordant with germline, which a read error may explain. V usage is TRBV28 and J usage is TRBJ1-2; 7 positions match TRBD1. Germline V gene lookup returns CDR1 MDHEN and CDR2 SYDVKM. The CDR3 contains 15 residues. CDR3 protein: CASRPPTGVNFGYTF. DNA for the CDR3: TGTGCCAGCAGGCCGCCCACAGGGGTGAACTTTGGCTACACCTTC.

The chain couples TRBV5-1 to TRBJ2-7; D possibly corresponds to TRBD2 (6 bases). Germline V gives CDR1 SGHRS, CDR2 YFSETQ. Trimming cost V 5 bases and J 3 bases, with 15 bases left between them. The CDR3 runs 14 residues. For the CDR3, the DNA is TGCGCCAGCAGTGGGGGGTTAGACAGCTACGAGCAGTACTTC. Protein: CASSGGLDSYEQYF.

J is TRBJ2-1 and V is TRBV7-2; D perhaps matches TRBD2 (6 bases). Germline CDR1 and CDR2: SGHTA and FQGNSA. CDR3 length: 13 amino acids. Trimming took off 5 bases at V and 5 bases at J, with 10 bases between the two ends. The CDR3, as DNA: TGTGCCAGCAGCGTTAGCGGAGACAATGAGCAGTTCTTC. Protein sequence: CASSVSGDNEQFF.